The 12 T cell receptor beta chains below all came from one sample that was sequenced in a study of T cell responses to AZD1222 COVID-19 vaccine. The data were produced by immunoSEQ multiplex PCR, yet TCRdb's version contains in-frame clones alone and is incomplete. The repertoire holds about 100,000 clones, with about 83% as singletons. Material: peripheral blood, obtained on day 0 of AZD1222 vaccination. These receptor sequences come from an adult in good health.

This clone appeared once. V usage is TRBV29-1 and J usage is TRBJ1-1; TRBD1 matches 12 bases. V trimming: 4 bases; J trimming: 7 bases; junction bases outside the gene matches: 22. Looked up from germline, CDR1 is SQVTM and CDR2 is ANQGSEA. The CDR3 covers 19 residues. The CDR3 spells CSVAPLPGTGGGVDNEAFF. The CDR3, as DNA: TGCAGCGTTGCCCCCCTGCCCGGGACAGGGGGCGGGGTCGACAATGAAGCTTTCTTT. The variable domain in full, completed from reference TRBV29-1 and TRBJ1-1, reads SAVISQKPSRDICQRGTSLTIQCQVDSQVTMMFWYRQQPGQSLTLIATANQGSEATYESGFVIDKFPISRPNLTFSTLTVSNMSPEDSSIYLCSVAPLPGTGGGVDNEAFFGQGTRLTVV.

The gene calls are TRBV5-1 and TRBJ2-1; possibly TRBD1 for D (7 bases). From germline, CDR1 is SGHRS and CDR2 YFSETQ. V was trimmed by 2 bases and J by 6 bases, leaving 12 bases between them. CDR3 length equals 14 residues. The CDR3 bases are TGCGCCAGCAGCTTTCAGGGGGGTGGCAATGAGCAGTTCTTC. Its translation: CASSFQGGGNEQFF.

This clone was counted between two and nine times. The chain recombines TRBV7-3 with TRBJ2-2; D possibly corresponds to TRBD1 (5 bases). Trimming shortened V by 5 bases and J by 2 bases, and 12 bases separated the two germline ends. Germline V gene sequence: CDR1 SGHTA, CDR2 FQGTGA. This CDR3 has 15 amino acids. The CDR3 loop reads CASSPRTTNTGELFF. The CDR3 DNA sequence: TGTGCCAGCAGCCCCAGGACAACTAACACCGGGGAGCTGTTTTTT. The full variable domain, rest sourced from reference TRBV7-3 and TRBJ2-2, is GAGVSQTPSNKVTEKGKYVELRCDPISGHTALYWYRQSLGQGPEFLIYFQGTGAADDSGLPNDRFFAVRPEGSVSTLKIQRTERGDSAVYLCASSPRTTNTGELFFGEGSRLTVL.

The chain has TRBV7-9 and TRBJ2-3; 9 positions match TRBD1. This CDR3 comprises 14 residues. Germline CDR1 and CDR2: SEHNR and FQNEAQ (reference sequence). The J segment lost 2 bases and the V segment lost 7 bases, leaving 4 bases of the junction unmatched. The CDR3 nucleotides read TGTGCCAGCACCCACAGGGGGCCCACAGATACGCAGTATTTT. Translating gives CASTHRGPTDTQYF.

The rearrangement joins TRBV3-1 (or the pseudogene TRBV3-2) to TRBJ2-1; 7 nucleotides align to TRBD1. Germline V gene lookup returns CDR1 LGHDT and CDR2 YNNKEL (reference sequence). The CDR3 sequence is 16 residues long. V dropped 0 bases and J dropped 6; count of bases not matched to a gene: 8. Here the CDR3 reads CASSQDRGGQVNEQFF. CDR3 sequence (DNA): TGTGCCAGCAGCCAAGATCGAGGGGGCCAGGTCAATGAGCAGTTCTTC.

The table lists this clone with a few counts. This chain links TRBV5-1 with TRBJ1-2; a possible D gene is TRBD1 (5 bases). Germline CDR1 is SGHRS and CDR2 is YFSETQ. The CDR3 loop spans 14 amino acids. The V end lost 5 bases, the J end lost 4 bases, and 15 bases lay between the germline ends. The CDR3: CASSQGTRSYGYTF. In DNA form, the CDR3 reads TGCGCCAGCAGTCAGGGTACAAGATCCTATGGCTACACCTTC.

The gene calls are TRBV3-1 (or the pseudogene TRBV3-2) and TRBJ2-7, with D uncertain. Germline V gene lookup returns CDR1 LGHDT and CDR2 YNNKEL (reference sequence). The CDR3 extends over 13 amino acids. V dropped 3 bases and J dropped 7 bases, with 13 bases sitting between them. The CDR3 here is CASSQASWAEQYF. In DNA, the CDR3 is TGTGCCAGCAGCCAGGCTTCCTGGGCAGAGCAGTACTTC.

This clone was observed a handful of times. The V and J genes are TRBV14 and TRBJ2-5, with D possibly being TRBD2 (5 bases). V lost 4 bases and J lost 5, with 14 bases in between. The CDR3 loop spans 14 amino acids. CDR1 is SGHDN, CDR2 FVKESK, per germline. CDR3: CASSRGLLGETQYF. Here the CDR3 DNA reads TGTGCCAGCAGCCGAGGACTGTTAGGGGAGACCCAGTACTTC.

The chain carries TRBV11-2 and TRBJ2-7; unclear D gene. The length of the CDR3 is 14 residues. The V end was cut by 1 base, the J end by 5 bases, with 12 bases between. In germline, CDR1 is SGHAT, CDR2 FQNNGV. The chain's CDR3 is CASSLVWLVNEQYF. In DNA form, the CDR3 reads TGTGCCAGCAGCTTAGTGTGGCTAGTAAACGAGCAGTACTTC.

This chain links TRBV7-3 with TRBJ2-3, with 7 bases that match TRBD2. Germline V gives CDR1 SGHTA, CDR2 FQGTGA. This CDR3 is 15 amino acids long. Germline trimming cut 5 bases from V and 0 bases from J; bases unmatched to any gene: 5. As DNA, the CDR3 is TGTGCCAGCAGCACCTACGGGGGGAGCACAGATACGCAGTATTTT. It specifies CASSTYGGSTDTQYF.

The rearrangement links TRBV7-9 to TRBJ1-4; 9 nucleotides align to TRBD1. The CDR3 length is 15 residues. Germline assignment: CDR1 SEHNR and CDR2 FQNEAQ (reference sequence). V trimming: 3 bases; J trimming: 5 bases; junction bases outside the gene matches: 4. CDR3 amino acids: CASSFWTGENEKLFF. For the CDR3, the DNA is TGTGCCAGCAGCTTTTGGACAGGGGAGAATGAAAAACTGTTTTTT.

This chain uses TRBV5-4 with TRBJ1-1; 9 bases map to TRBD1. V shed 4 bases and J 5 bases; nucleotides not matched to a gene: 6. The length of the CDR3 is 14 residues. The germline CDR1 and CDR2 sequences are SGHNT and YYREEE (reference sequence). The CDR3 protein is CASSADRGVTEAFF. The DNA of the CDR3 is TGTGCCAGCAGCGCGGACAGGGGAGTGACTGAAGCTTTCTTT. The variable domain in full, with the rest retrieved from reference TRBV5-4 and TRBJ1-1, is ETGVTQSPTHLIKTRGQQVTLRCSSQSGHNTVSWYQQALGQGPQFIFQYYREEENGRGNFPPRFSGLQFPNYSSELNVNALELDDSALYLCASSADRGVTEAFFGQGTRLTVV.